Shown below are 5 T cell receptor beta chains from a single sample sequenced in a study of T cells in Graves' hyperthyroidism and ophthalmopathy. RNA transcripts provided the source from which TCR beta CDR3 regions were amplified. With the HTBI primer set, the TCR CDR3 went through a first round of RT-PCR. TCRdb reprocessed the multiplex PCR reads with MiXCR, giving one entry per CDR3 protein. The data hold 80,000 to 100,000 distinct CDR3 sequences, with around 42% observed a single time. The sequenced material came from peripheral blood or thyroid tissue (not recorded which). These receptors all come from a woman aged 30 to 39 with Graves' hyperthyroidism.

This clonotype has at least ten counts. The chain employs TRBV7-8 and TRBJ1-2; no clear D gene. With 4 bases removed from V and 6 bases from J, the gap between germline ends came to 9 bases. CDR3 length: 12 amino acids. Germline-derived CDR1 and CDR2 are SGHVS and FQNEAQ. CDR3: CASSYDVDGYTF. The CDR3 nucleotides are TGTGCCAGCAGCTATGATGTTGATGGCTACACCTTC.

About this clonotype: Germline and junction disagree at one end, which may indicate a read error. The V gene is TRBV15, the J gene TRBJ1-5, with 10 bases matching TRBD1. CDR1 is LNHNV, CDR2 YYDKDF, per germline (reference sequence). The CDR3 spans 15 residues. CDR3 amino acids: CATSRGDRGSQPQHF. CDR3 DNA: TGTGCCACCAGCAGAGGGGACAGGGGTTCGCAGCCCCAGCACTTT.

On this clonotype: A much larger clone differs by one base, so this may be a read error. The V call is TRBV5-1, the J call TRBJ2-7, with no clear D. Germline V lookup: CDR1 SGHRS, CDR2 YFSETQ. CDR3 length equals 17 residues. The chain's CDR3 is CASSLLPVSSTYYEQHF. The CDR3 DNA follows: TGCGCCAGCAGCTTGTTACCGGTCTCCTCAACCTACTACGAGCAGCACTTC.

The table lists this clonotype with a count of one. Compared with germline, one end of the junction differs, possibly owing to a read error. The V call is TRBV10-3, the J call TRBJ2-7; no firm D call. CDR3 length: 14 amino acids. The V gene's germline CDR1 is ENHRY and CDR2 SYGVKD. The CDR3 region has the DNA TGTGCCAGCAGTGATCAGGAGACCTTATACGAGCAGTACTTC. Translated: CASSDQETLYEQYF.

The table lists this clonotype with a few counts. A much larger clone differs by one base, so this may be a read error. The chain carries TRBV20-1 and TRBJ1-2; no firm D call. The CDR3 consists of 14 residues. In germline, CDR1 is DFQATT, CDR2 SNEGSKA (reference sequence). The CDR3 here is CSARSSGGGYGCTF. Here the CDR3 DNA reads TGCAGTGCTAGGTCTTCGGGTGGAGGCTATGGCTGCACCTTC.